These 30 T cell receptor beta chains were sequenced from one sample in a study of cytomegalovirus exposure and HLA in healthy donors. The study ran its PCR with 60 Vbeta and 13 Jbeta primers. TCRdb keeps only in-frame clones here, not all; method: immunoSEQ multiplex PCR. The table has roughly 180,000 clones, 77% seen once. The sample comprised PBMCs. The receptors come from a man between 18 and 29 years old in good health and CMV-seronegative.

This clone was observed a handful of times. This chain connects TRBV2 to TRBJ2-7; 10 bases align to TRBD2. J gave up 7 bases and V 7 bases, and 10 bases lay outside the gene matches. The CDR3 sequence is 14 residues long. Germline V gene sequence: CDR1 SNHLY, CDR2 FYNNEI. The CDR3 spells CASTGTSDGREQYF. As DNA, the CDR3 is TGTGCCAGCACCGGGACTAGCGACGGACGAGAGCAGTACTTC.

This sequence joins TRBV18 and TRBJ2-7; 9 bases line up with TRBD2. The germline V gene has CDR1 KGHSH and CDR2 LQKENI. V trimming: 3 bases; J trimming: 1 base; junction bases outside the gene matches: 7. The CDR3 sequence is 16 residues long. CDR3 region: CASSPLSSGVSYEQYF. As DNA, the CDR3 is TGTGCCAGCTCACCTCTTTCTAGCGGGGTTTCCTACGAGCAGTACTTC.

A few counts support this clone. This chain connects TRBV15 to TRBJ1-1; tentative D call: TRBD1 (5 bases). V was clipped by 1 base and J by 5 bases, with 8 bases between them. Germline CDR1 is LNHNV and CDR2 is YYDKDF (reference sequence). This CDR3 spans 13 amino acids. The CDR3 loop is CATSRARGTEAFF. The CDR3, as DNA: TGTGCCACCAGCAGAGCTCGGGGGACTGAAGCTTTCTTT.

This clone was recorded only once. J is TRBJ1-4 and V is TRBV15, with 9 bases lining up with TRBD1. CDR1 is LNHNV and CDR2 is YYDKDF in the germline V gene (reference sequence). The CDR3 totals 17 residues. V was clipped by 2 bases and J by 0 bases; unmatched bases: 4. CDR3 sequence (DNA): TGTGCCACCAGCAGAAAGGGACAGGGCCCAACTAATGAAAAACTGTTTTTT. Protein sequence: CATSRKGQGPTNEKLFF.

The V call is TRBV10-3, the J call TRBJ1-3; D is undetermined. The CDR3 runs to 15 residues. Between the trimmed V and J ends, which lost 3 bases and 0 bases, there was a span of 9 bases. Looked up from germline, CDR1 is ENHRY and CDR2 is SYGVKD. The CDR3 reads CAISDAVLSGNTIYF. In DNA, the CDR3 is TGTGCCATCAGTGACGCGGTCCTCTCTGGAAACACCATATATTTT.

This chain connects TRBV5-4 to TRBJ2-5, with 7 nucleotides matching TRBD2. Germline V gene lookup returns CDR1 SGHNT and CDR2 YYREEE (reference sequence). The CDR3 consists of 15 residues. V lost 2 bases, J lost 2 bases, and 6 bases stayed unmatched. The DNA of the CDR3 is TGTGCCAGCAGCTTTTCAGGGAGGGGACAAGAGACCCAGTACTTC. Its translation: CASSFSGRGQETQYF.

The rearrangement uses TRBV11-2 and TRBJ2-5; TRBD2 matches 10 bases. The J call may be in error: the DNA end matches TRBJ2-7 better. The CDR3 is 15 amino acids. CDR1 is SGHAT and CDR2 is FQNNGV in the germline V gene. The CDR3 nucleotides are TGTGCCAGCAGCTTAGCTAGCGGGGGTCCCCGCGAGCAGTACTTC. It specifies CASSLASGGPREQYF.

The chain couples TRBV5-1 to TRBJ1-5; D gene uncertain. Trimming left V 0 bases short and J 4 bases short, with 8 bases between. The length of the CDR3 is 14 residues. Germline V gene data show CDR1 as SGHRS and CDR2 as YFSETQ. CDR3 protein: CASSLEAGNQPQHF. The CDR3, as DNA: TGCGCCAGCAGCTTGGAGGCGGGAAATCAGCCCCAGCATTTT.

This chain connects TRBV14 to TRBJ1-2, with TRBD1 matching 10 bases. The length of the CDR3 is 15 residues. Germline V gene lookup returns CDR1 SGHDN and CDR2 FVKESK. The trim removed 5 bases at V and 1 base at J, leaving 4 bases unmatched. CDR3 sequence: CASSVRDRGNYGYTF. Here the CDR3 DNA reads TGTGCCAGCAGCGTCCGGGACAGGGGTAACTATGGCTACACCTTC.

The chain couples TRBV15 to TRBJ2-7, with 9 bases identical to TRBD1. V lost 2 bases, J lost 5 bases, and 7 bases stayed unmatched. Germline V lookup: CDR1 LNHNV, CDR2 YYDKDF (reference sequence). The CDR3 is 15 amino acids. The chain's CDR3 is CATSRPRQGVHEQYF. The DNA of the CDR3 is TGTGCCACCAGCAGACCACGACAGGGGGTCCACGAGCAGTACTTC.

This clone appeared once. The gene calls are TRBV28 and TRBJ1-3, with TRBD1 as a possible D gene (6 bases). Looked up from germline, CDR1 is MDHEN and CDR2 is SYDVKM. V was clipped by 5 bases and J by 0 bases, with 8 bases between them. The CDR3 extends over 14 amino acids. The DNA of the CDR3 is TGTGCCAGCAGTGAGGGACACTCTGGAAACACCATATATTTT. Amino acid sequence: CASSEGHSGNTIYF.

The V call is TRBV5-1, the J call TRBJ1-2; 8 nucleotides match TRBD1. V was pared by 1 base and J by 6 bases, with 5 bases of the junction left unmatched. The CDR3 contains 14 residues. Germline-derived CDR1 and CDR2 are SGHRS and YFSETQ. For the CDR3, the DNA is TGCGCCAGCAGCTTGATCGGGACAGGCGATGGCTACACCTTC. Residues: CASSLIGTGDGYTF.

The chain links TRBV19 to TRBJ2-7; TRBD2 matches at 13 bases. The V and J ends lost 1 base and 4 bases, in that order; junction bases with no gene match: 10. Per germline, CDR1 LNHDA and CDR2 SQIVND (reference sequence). The CDR3 loop spans 18 amino acids. CDR3 amino acids: CASSIGDRGLAGSYEQYF. CDR3 DNA sequence: TGTGCCAGTAGTATAGGGGATAGGGGACTAGCGGGAAGTTACGAGCAGTACTTC.

This sequence joins TRBV10-1 and TRBJ1-2; D remains ambiguous. This CDR3 has 14 amino acids. Trimming pared 3 bases from V and 1 base from J, leaving 9 bases between. Germline values: CDR1 WNHNN, CDR2 SYGVQD (reference sequence). CDR3 sequence (DNA): TGCGCCAGCAGTGACGGAGTTTATAACTATGGCTACACCTTC. This encodes CASSDGVYNYGYTF.

This clone is a singleton in its sample. This rearrangement joins TRBV5-6 to TRBJ2-7; TRBD1 aligns across 10 bases. V was clipped by 3 bases and J by 3 bases; unmatched bases: 6. This CDR3 comprises 15 residues. Looked up from germline, CDR1 is SGHDT and CDR2 is YYEEEE. Here the CDR3 reads CASSSRDRGNYEQYF. DNA for the CDR3: TGTGCCAGCAGCTCCCGGGACAGGGGAAACTACGAGCAGTACTTC.

The genes are TRBV6-5 and TRBJ1-1; the D gene is possibly TRBD1 (6 bases). The CDR3 loop spans 14 amino acids. CDR1 MNHEY and CDR2 SVGAGI come from the germline V gene. V lost 5 bases to trimming and J lost 1 base, with 11 bases between them. CDR3 residues: CASSTQGRNTEAFF. The CDR3, as DNA: TGTGCCAGCAGTACGCAGGGGCGGAACACTGAAGCTTTCTTT.

The V gene is TRBV14, the J gene TRBJ2-1, with 9 nucleotides matching TRBD2. V lost 1 base to trimming and J lost 5 bases; unmatched junction nucleotides: 6. The CDR3 is made up of 16 amino acids. Germline V gene sequence: CDR1 SGHDN, CDR2 FVKESK. CDR3 loop: CASSQVKGGRDNEQFF. The CDR3 coding sequence is TGTGCCAGCAGCCAAGTAAAAGGCGGGAGGGACAATGAGCAGTTCTTC.

V gene TRBV29-1 combines with J gene TRBJ2-1; D perhaps matches TRBD2 (6 bases). This CDR3 spans 15 amino acids. The germline CDR1 and CDR2 sequences are SQVTM and ANQGSEA. The CDR3 region has the DNA TGCAGTTTTATCAACACCGGGACTTTTATCAATGAGCAGTTCTTC. Encoded protein: CSFINTGTFINEQFF.

The CDR3 DNA reads as TGTGCCACCAGCAGGTTAGGAGTACTCACAGATACGCAGTATTTT. Translating gives CATSRLGVLTDTQYF. V is TRBV15 and J is TRBJ2-3; D unresolved. Per germline, CDR1 LNHNV and CDR2 YYDKDF (reference sequence). V was cut by 3 bases and J by 2 bases, with 12 bases left in between. CDR3 length: 15 amino acids.

The chain recombines TRBV4-3 with TRBJ2-7; 9 bases are shared with TRBD2. Germline CDR1 and CDR2: LGHNA and YSLEER. The CDR3 runs 15 residues. V trimming: 1 base; J trimming: 2 bases; junction bases outside the gene matches: 3. DNA of the CDR3: TGCGCCAGCAGCCAAGGACTAGCGGATCCCTACGAGCAGTACTTC. This translates into CASSQGLADPYEQYF.

CDR3 sequence (DNA): TGCAGCGTTACGGACGGGGGGAGCAATCAGCCCCAGCATTTT. Protein product: CSVTDGGSNQPQHF. The rearrangement uses TRBV29-1 and TRBJ1-5; tentatively, D is TRBD1 (5 bases). The CDR3 is 14 amino acids. CDR1 and CDR2 from the germline V gene are SQVTM and ANQGSEA. Trimming took off 5 bases at V and 1 base at J, with 12 bases between the two ends.

With regard to this clone: One junction end disagrees with the germline gene, perhaps due to a read error. The chain combines TRBV7-7 with TRBJ2-3, with 9 nucleotides matching TRBD1. The CDR3 totals 16 residues. Germline CDR1 and CDR2: SSHAT and FNYEAQ (reference sequence). The CDR3 bases are TGTGCTAGCAGCTTAGGGCCGGGACAGGGTACAGATACGCAGTATTTT. It encodes CASSLGPGQGTDTQYF.

The chain employs TRBV4-1 and TRBJ2-1; maybe TRBD2 (6 bases). CDR3 length: 18 residues. The V and J ends lost 4 bases and 7 bases respectively, with 26 bases between them. The germline CDR1 and CDR2 sequences are MGHRA and YSYEKL. CDR3 in DNA: TGCGCCAGCAGCCCAGAGATATTGCTAGCCCTAGCGAGGAATGAGCAGTTCTTC. Translating gives CASSPEILLALARNEQFF.

J is TRBJ2-3 and V is TRBV4-3, with TRBD1 matching 8 bases. The CDR3 runs 16 residues. J lost 6 bases, V lost 0 bases, and 8 bases had no gene match. In germline, CDR1 is LGHNA, CDR2 YSLEER. The CDR3 region is CASSQDSDRVGDTQYF. Here the CDR3 DNA reads TGCGCCAGCAGCCAAGATTCGGACAGGGTGGGGGATACGCAGTATTTT.

The sample holds a few counts of this clone. This chain connects TRBV5-4 to TRBJ2-1; 8 bases are a match to TRBD2. Germline trimming cut 0 bases from V and 12 bases from J; bases unmatched to any gene: 5. The CDR3 length is 13 residues. Germline V gene lookup returns CDR1 SGHNT and CDR2 YYREEE (reference sequence). CDR3 loop: CASSLGSGGVQFF. CDR3 DNA: TGTGCCAGCAGCTTGGGGTCGGGGGGGGTGCAGTTCTTC.

The chain employs TRBV18 and TRBJ1-2; 8 bases agree with TRBD1. Germline V gene sequence: CDR1 KGHSH, CDR2 LQKENI. With 3 bases clipped from V and 5 bases from J, the junction kept 8 bases outside the gene matches. The CDR3 is 15 amino acids. Here the CDR3 DNA reads TGTGCCAGCTCACCCGACGCAGGGGGCGGGTATGGCTACACCTTC. It translates to CASSPDAGGGYGYTF.

The gene calls are TRBV10-2 and TRBJ2-3, with D possibly being TRBD2 (6 bases). This CDR3 is 13 amino acids long. The V end was cut by 6 bases, the J end by 6 bases, with 13 bases between. Germline CDR1 is WSHSY and CDR2 is SAAADI. DNA for the CDR3: TGCGCCAGCAGACCCCTCGGGGGTGATACGCAGTATTTT. Its translation is CASRPLGGDTQYF.

In its sample, this clone was seen a few times. The chain links TRBV5-1 to TRBJ1-4, with a tentative D call TRBD1 (6 bases). CDR1 and CDR2 from the germline V gene are SGHRS and YFSETQ. This CDR3 comprises 16 residues. V gave up 4 bases and J gave up 0 bases, with 13 bases separating them. Here the CDR3 reads CASSLSGVATNEKLFF. The CDR3 nucleotides are TGCGCCAGCAGCCTATCAGGGGTTGCAACTAATGAAAAACTGTTTTTT.

The chain combines TRBV6-1 with TRBJ2-7, with 8 bases matching TRBD1. The CDR3 has 13 amino acids. Unmatched junction bases numbered 3, after V lost 2 bases and J lost 6 bases. CDR1 is MNHNS, CDR2 SASEGT, per germline. CDR3 sequence reads: CASSEIGTGEQYF. In DNA, the CDR3 is TGTGCCAGCAGTGAAATTGGGACAGGCGAGCAGTACTTC.

This rearrangement joins TRBV28 to TRBJ2-1; 11 bases agree with TRBD2. The CDR3 is 20 amino acids. With 5 bases clipped from V and 0 bases from J, the junction kept 15 bases outside the gene matches. Per the germline V gene, CDR1 is MDHEN and CDR2 is SYDVKM. CDR3: CASSLPFSGRALRSYNEQFF. The CDR3 nucleotides are TGTGCCAGCAGTCTACCCTTTAGCGGGAGGGCCCTACGCTCCTACAATGAGCAGTTCTTC.